Below, 3 T cell receptor beta chains from the same sample are listed, as sequenced in a study of cytomegalovirus exposure and HLA in healthy donors. The PCR used 60 Vbeta and 13 Jbeta primers. Libraries were prepared by immunoSEQ multiplex PCR; TCRdb keeps only in-frame clonotypes and omits some of them. The sample contains approximately 100,000 clones, under 80% of which appear only once. The sample comprised PBMCs. These receptors were taken from a human donor in good health.

A note on this clone: The sample has other DNA sequences that encode this CDR3 too. The chain combines TRBV5-1 with TRBJ2-1; possibly TRBD2 for D (5 bases). The germline gives CDR1 SGHRS, CDR2 YFSETQ. The CDR3 has 13 amino acids. The V and J ends lost 1 base and 5 bases respectively, with 7 bases between them. In DNA, the CDR3 is TGCGCCAGCAGCTTGACGGGGAACAATGAGCAGTTCTTC. This gives the protein CASSLTGNNEQFF.

This clone was detected once. The chain couples TRBV2 to TRBJ1-3; 8 bases align to TRBD1. Germline trimming cut 3 bases from V and 0 bases from J; bases unmatched to any gene: 4. The length of the CDR3 is 16 residues. Germline V CDR1 and CDR2: SNHLY, FYNNEI. CDR3 bases: TGTGCCAGCAGTGAGACAGGGGCCCGCTCTGGAAACACCATATATTTT. This encodes CASSETGARSGNTIYF.

The chain couples TRBV7-2 to TRBJ2-2, with 12 bases that match TRBD1. Germline loops: CDR1 SGHTA, CDR2 FQGNSA. The CDR3 extends over 15 amino acids. The trim removed 3 bases at V and 7 bases at J, leaving 3 bases unmatched. The CDR3 spells CASSLGTGGFGELFF. The CDR3, as DNA: TGTGCCAGCAGCTTGGGGACAGGGGGCTTCGGGGAGCTGTTTTTT. Full variable domain (outside the CDR3, taken from reference TRBV7-2 and TRBJ2-2): GAGVSQSPSNKVTEKGKDVELRCDPISGHTALYWYRQSLGQGLEFLIYFQGNSAPDKSGLPSDRFSAERTGGSVSTLTIQRTQQEDSAVYLCASSLGTGGFGELFFGEGSRLTVL.